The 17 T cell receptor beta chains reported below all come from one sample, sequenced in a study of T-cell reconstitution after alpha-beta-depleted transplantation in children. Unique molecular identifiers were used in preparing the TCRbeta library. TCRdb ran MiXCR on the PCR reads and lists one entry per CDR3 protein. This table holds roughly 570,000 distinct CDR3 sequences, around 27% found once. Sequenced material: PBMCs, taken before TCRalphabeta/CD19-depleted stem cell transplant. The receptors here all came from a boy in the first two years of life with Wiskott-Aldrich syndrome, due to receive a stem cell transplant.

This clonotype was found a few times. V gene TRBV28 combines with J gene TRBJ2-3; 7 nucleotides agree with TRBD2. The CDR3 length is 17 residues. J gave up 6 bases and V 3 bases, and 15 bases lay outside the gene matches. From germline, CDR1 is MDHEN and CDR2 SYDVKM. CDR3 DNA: TGTGCCAGCAGTTTCGAAGGACTCAACCTCGGGGGGGATACGCAGTATTTT. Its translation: CASSFEGLNLGGDTQYF.

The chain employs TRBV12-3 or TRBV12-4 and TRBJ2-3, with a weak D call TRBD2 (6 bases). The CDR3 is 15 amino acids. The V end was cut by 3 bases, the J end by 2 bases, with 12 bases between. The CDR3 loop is CASSLGGTFTDTQYF. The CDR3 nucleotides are TGTGCCAGCAGTTTGGGGGGAACTTTCACAGATACGCAGTATTTT.

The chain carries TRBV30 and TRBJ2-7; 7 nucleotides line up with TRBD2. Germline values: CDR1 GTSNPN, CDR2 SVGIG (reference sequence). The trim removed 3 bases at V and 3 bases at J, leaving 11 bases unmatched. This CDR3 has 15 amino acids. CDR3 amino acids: CAWSVYGLAVYEQYF. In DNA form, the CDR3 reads TGTGCCTGGAGCGTCTACGGTCTAGCGGTCTACGAGCAGTACTTC. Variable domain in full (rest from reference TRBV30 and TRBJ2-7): SQTIHQWPATLVQPVGSPLSLECTVEGTSNPNLYWYRQAAGRGLQLLFYSVGIGQISSEVPQNLSASRPQDRQFILSSKKLLLSDSGFYLCAWSVYGLAVYEQYFGPGTRLTVT.

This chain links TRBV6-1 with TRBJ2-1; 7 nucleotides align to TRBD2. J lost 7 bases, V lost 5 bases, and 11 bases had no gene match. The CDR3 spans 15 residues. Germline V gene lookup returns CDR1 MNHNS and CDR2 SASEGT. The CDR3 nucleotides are TGTGCCAGCAGTCGACCTGGGACTACGAATAATGAGCAGTTCTTC. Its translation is CASSRPGTTNNEQFF.

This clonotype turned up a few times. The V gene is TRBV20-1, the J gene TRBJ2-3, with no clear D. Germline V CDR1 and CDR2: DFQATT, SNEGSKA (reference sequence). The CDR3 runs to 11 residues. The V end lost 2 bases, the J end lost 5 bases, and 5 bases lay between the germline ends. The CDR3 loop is CSARRRDTQYF. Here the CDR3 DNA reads TGCAGTGCTAGAAGACGAGATACGCAGTATTTT.

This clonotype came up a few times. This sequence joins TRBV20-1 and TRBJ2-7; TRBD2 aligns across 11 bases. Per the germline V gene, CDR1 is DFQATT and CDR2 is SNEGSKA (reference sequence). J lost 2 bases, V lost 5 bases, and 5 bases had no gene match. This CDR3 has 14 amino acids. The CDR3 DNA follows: TGCAGTGCTTCAACTAGCGGGGGAACCTACGAGCAGTACTTC. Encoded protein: CSASTSGGTYEQYF.

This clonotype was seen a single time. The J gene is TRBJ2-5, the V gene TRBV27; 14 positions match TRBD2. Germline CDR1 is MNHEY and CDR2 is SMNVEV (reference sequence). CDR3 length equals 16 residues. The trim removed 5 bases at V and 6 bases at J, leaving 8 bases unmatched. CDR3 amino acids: CASSRRLAGGPQTQYF. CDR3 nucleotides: TGTGCCAGCAGTCGGCGACTAGCGGGAGGGCCCCAGACCCAGTACTTC.

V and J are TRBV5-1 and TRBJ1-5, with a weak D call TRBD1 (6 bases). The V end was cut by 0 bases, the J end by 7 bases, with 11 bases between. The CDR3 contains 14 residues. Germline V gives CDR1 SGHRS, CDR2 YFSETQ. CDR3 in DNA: TGCGCCAGCAGCTTGGGGGGGCCGGAGCAGCCCCAGCATTTT. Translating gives CASSLGGPEQPQHF.

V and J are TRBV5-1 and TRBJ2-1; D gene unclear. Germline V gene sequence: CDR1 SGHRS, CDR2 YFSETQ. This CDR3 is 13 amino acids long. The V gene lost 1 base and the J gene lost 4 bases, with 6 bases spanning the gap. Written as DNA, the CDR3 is TGCGCCAGCAGCTTGAATCAGTACAATGAGCAGTTCTTC. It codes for CASSLNQYNEQFF.

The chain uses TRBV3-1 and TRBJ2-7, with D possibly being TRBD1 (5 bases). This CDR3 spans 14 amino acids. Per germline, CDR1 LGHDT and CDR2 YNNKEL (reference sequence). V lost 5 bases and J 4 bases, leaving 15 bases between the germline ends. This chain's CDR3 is CASSETGRVYEQYF. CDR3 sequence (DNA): TGTGCCAGCAGCGAAACAGGTCGGGTTTACGAGCAGTACTTC.

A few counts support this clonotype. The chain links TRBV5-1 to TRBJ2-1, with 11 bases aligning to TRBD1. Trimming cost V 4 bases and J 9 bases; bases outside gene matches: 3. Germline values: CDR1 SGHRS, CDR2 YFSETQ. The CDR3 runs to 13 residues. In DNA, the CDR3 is TGCGCCAGCAGCGCGGGGACAGGGGGTGAGCAGTTCTTC. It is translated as CASSAGTGGEQFF.

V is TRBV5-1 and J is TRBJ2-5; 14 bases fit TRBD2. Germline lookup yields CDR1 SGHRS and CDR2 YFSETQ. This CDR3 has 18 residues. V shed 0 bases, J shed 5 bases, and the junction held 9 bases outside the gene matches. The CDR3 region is CASSLDGLAGGGGETQYF. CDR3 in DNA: TGCGCCAGCAGCTTGGACGGACTAGCGGGAGGAGGAGGGGAGACCCAGTACTTC.

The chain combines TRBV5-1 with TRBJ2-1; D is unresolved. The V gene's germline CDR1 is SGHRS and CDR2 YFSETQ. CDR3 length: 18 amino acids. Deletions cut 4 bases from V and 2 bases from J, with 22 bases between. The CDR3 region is CASSTLGRADVTYNEQFF. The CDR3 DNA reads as TGCGCCAGCAGCACCCTTGGTAGGGCCGATGTTACCTACAATGAGCAGTTCTTC.

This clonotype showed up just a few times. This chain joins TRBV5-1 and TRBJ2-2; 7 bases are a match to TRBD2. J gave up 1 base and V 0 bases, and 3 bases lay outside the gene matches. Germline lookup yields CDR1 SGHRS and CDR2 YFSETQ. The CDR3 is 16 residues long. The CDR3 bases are TGCGCCAGCAGCTTGGTGAGCGGGATGAACACCGGGGAGCTGTTTTTT. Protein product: CASSLVSGMNTGELFF.

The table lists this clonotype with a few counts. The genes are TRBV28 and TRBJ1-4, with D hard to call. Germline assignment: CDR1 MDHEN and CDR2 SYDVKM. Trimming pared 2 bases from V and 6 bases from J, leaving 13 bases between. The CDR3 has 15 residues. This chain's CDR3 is CASSLGRRGDEKLFF. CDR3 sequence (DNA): TGTGCCAGCAGTTTAGGTCGGCGGGGTGATGAAAAACTGTTTTTT.

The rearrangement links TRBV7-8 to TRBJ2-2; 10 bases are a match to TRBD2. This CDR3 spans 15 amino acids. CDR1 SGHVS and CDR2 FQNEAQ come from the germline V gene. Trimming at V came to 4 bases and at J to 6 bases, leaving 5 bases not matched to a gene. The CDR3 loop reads CASSSASGRAGELFF. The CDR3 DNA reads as TGTGCCAGCAGCTCCGCTAGCGGGAGAGCCGGGGAGCTGTTTTTT.

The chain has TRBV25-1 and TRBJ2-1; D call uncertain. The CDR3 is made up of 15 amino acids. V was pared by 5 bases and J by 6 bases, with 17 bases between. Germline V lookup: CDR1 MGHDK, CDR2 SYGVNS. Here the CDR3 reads CASSRAESPGNEQFF. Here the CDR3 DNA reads TGTGCCAGCAGTCGGGCTGAAAGTCCTGGCAATGAGCAGTTCTTC.